This is a list of T cell receptor beta chains from one sample in a study of shared clonotypes between healthy human individuals. Some clones are missing from TCRdb's copy, which holds only in-frame ones; the method was immunoSEQ multiplex PCR. Of 950,000 to 1,100,000 clones listed, approximately 76% are singletons. Sequenced sample: memory CD4+ T cells sorted from blood. The receptors derive from a man younger than 35 in good health. Both conserved end residues are trimmed from each CDR3. Each record gives: clone size, CDR3 length, V gene, CDR3 protein. Expanded clones get a size class; other rows say once, few or many, or leave the size out.

clone_size: -; cdr3_length: 12; v_call: TRBV7-2; cdr3_aa: ASSPQAGGYEQY
clone_size: -; cdr3_length: 14; v_call: TRBV27; cdr3_aa: ASRRNRGATNEKLF
clone_size: once; cdr3_length: 14; v_call: TRBV19; cdr3_aa: ASSPRSVYSNQPQH
clone_size: -; cdr3_length: 12; v_call: TRBV6-1; cdr3_aa: ASSDGTGNSPLH
clone_size: few; cdr3_length: 13; v_call: TRBV4-1; cdr3_aa: ASSQGGGPAYEQY
clone_size: -; cdr3_length: 11; v_call: TRBV7-2; cdr3_aa: ASSLPKPGELF
clone_size: -; cdr3_length: 12; v_call: TRBV30; cdr3_aa: AWSVRRMGETQY
clone_size: -; cdr3_length: 10; v_call: TRBV12-5; cdr3_aa: ASGFYGETQY
clone_size: -; cdr3_length: 15; v_call: TRBV29-1; cdr3_aa: SVGVGLSGVSTDTQY
clone_size: -; cdr3_length: 13; v_call: TRBV5-1; cdr3_aa: ASSPGLHSGNTIY
clone_size: -; cdr3_length: 14; v_call: TRBV19; cdr3_aa: ASSAPSGRGGNEQF
clone_size: -; cdr3_length: 13; v_call: TRBV19; cdr3_aa: ASSRSAGKSYEQY
clone_size: -; cdr3_length: 13; v_call: TRBV27; cdr3_aa: ASSLSGQGFEKLF
clone_size: -; cdr3_length: 13; v_call: TRBV5-1; cdr3_aa: ASSPSSGSLETQY
clone_size: -; cdr3_length: 10; v_call: TRBV5-1; cdr3_aa: ASSNVQETQY
clone_size: -; cdr3_length: 12; v_call: TRBV5-4; cdr3_aa: ASSSGLPAETQY
clone_size: -; cdr3_length: 16; v_call: TRBV1; cdr3_aa: TSLNPGLAGSNTGELF
clone_size: -; cdr3_length: 12; v_call: TRBV11-2; cdr3_aa: ASSPRGVGETQY
clone_size: -; cdr3_length: 13; v_call: TRBV6-6; cdr3_aa: ASSYGGQGDNEQF
clone_size: -; cdr3_length: 12; v_call: TRBV9; cdr3_aa: ASSVEGLGGTQY
clone_size: -; cdr3_length: 15; v_call: TRBV7-8; cdr3_aa: ASSFAGGTSNTGELF
clone_size: -; cdr3_length: 16; v_call: TRBV30; cdr3_aa: AWINLRAGYSGANVLT
clone_size: few; cdr3_length: 13; v_call: TRBV6-5; cdr3_aa: ASSYDGVRSTEAF
clone_size: -; cdr3_length: 9; v_call: TRBV20-1; cdr3_aa: RVGGNYGYT
clone_size: once; cdr3_length: 16; v_call: TRBV2; cdr3_aa: ASNYLQRGGLSQETQY
clone_size: -; cdr3_length: 12; v_call: TRBV7-2; cdr3_aa: ASIKTASNSPLH
clone_size: -; cdr3_length: 14; v_call: TRBV28; cdr3_aa: ASSLGGTGDHTEAF
clone_size: -; cdr3_length: 13; v_call: TRBV11-1; cdr3_aa: ASSLEASLPYEQY
clone_size: once; cdr3_length: 13; v_call: TRBV2; cdr3_aa: ASSRLAGRDNEQF
clone_size: -; cdr3_length: 11; v_call: TRBV11-2; cdr3_aa: ASSLRGGYGYT
clone_size: -; cdr3_length: 13; v_call: TRBV6-1; cdr3_aa: ASRTRGGSTDTQY
clone_size: -; cdr3_length: 14; v_call: TRBV10-2; cdr3_aa: ASSESWRISSYEQY
clone_size: once; cdr3_length: 13; v_call: TRBV5-4; cdr3_aa: ASSLSGSSGNTIY
clone_size: -; cdr3_length: 12; v_call: TRBV30; cdr3_aa: AWSSGGIGSPLH
clone_size: few; cdr3_length: 11; v_call: TRBV10-3; cdr3_aa: AIRGGPEETQY